The rows below give T cell receptor beta chains drawn from one sample of a study of cytomegalovirus exposure and HLA in healthy donors. Sequencing used immunoSEQ multiplex PCR; TCRdb keeps in-frame clones, though not all of them. The table has over 50,000 clones, around 83% seen once. The sequenced material came from PBMCs. The receptors shown here come from a man aged 40-49 years in good health and CMV-seronegative. Both conserved end residues are part of each CDR3. The D gene is left open where the match is weak. Size tells how often a clone was seen (once, few, many) or the class of an expanded clone, and some rows leave it out.

- - TRBJ2-1 TRBV7-2 CASSLGGHNEQFF TGTGCCAGCAGCTTAGGCGGCCACAATGAGCAGTTCTTC
TRBD1 - TRBJ2-5 TRBV7-6 CASSLGTGGETQYF TGTGCCAGCAGCCTGGGGACAGGGGGAGAGACCCAGTACTTC
- - TRBJ1-3 TRBV30 CAWSKRQGPGGNTIYF TGTGCCTGGAGTAAAAGGCAGGGGCCGGGGGGAAACACCATATATTTT
TRBD2 - TRBJ2-5 TRBV2 CASSELVSGGQETQYF TGTGCCAGCAGTGAATTGGTTAGCGGGGGCCAAGAGACCCAGTACTTC
TRBD1 - TRBJ1-1 TRBV6-6 CASSPGQGNTEAFF TGTGCCAGCAGCCCGGGACAGGGGAACACTGAAGCTTTCTTT
- - TRBJ2-2 TRBV6-1 CASSGGGVGELFF TGTGCCAGCAGTGGGGGAGGTGTCGGGGAGCTGTTTTTT
TRBD1 - TRBJ1-1 TRBV28 CASDRGVRNTEAFF TGTGCCAGCGACAGGGGTGTCCGGAACACTGAAGCTTTCTTT
- - TRBJ2-2 TRBV28 CASSPTGNTGELFF TGTGCCAGCAGTCCGACAGGAAACACCGGGGAGCTGTTTTTT
- - TRBJ2-5 TRBV6-6 CASSYHPGKWAQYF TGTGCCAGCAGTTACCACCCGGGGAAGTGGGCCCAGTACTTC
- - TRBJ1-2 TRBV19 CASSIGGQSLYGYTF TGTGCCAGTAGTATAGGAGGACAGTCTCTCTATGGCTACACCTTC
- - TRBJ1-2 TRBV9 CASSHPAGGGFGYTF TGTGCCAGCAGCCACCCCGCGGGGGGCGGGTTTGGCTACACCTTC
TRBD2 few TRBJ2-3 TRBV4-2 CASSPLAGGPDTQYF TGTGCCAGCAGCCCACTAGCGGGGGGTCCGGATACGCAGTATTTT
- - TRBJ1-6 TRBV19 CASSMFGVGGNSPLHF TGTGCCAGTAGTATGTTCGGTGTCGGGGGAAATTCACCCCTCCACTTT
TRBD1 - TRBJ2-2 TRBV6-5 CASYRGRNTGELFF TGTGCCTCCTACAGGGGGCGAAACACCGGGGAGCTGTTTTTT
- once TRBJ1-1 TRBV4-1 CASSPQERQGNTEAFF TGCGCCAGCAGCCCTCAAGAGAGGCAGGGGAACACTGAAGCTTTCTTT
TRBD2 - TRBJ2-1 TRBV14 CASSNLAGVNNEQFF TGTGCCAGCAGTAATCTAGCGGGGGTGAACAATGAGCAGTTCTTC
- - TRBJ1-6 TRBV5-1 CASSNSGFDSPLHF TGCGCCAGCAGCAATTCCGGTTTCGATTCACCCCTCCACTTT
- - TRBJ2-2 TRBV7-2 CASTLREHPNTGELFF TGTGCCAGCACCCTTAGAGAGCACCCGAACACCGGGGAGCTGTTTTTT
- - TRBJ1-2 TRBV18 CASSDGNYGYTF TGTGCCAGCTCCGACGGGAACTATGGCTACACCTTC
- - TRBJ1-3 TRBV4-3 CASSQGTTSGNTIYF TGCGCCAGCAGCCAAGGGACAACCTCTGGAAACACCATATATTTT
- - TRBJ2-6 TRBV7-2 CASSLAGGSGANVLTF TGTGCCAGCAGCTTAGCGGGGGGCTCTGGGGCCAACGTCCTGACTTTC
TRBD2 - TRBJ2-3 TRBV7-6 CASSPWTSGVSTDTQYF TGTGCCAGCAGCCCGTGGACTAGCGGGGTTAGCACAGATACGCAGTATTTT
TRBD2 - TRBJ2-3 TRBV2 CASSRTSVTDTQYF TGTGCCAGCAGTCGGACTAGCGTCACAGATACGCAGTATTTT
- - TRBJ1-3 TRBV11-3 CASSLSTQLTGNTIYF TGTGCCAGCAGCTTATCGACACAACTGACTGGAAACACCATATATTTT
TRBD2 few TRBJ2-6 TRBV5-6 CASSLLAGFTGANVLTF TGTGCCAGCAGCTTGCTAGCGGGGTTCACTGGGGCCAACGTCCTGACTTTC
- - TRBJ1-2 TRBV30 CARRRPEVDGYTF TGTGCCCGGAGGCGGCCTGAGGTTGATGGCTACACCTTC
- - TRBJ1-2 TRBV19 CASSANRGIGYTF TGTGCCAGTAGTGCCAATCGGGGGATCGGCTACACCTTC
TRBD1 - TRBJ2-1 TRBV9 CASSVAGVQGDLGNEQFF TGTGCCAGCAGCGTAGCGGGAGTACAGGGGGACCTCGGCAATGAGCAGTTCTTC
TRBD1 - TRBJ2-3 TRBV9 CASSNLGTGTDTQYF TGTGCCAGCAGCAACCTTGGGACAGGGACAGATACGCAGTATTTT
TRBD2 - TRBJ2-5 TRBV27 CASSLSGAGQHETQYF TGTGCCAGCAGTTTAAGCGGGGCAGGGCAGCATGAGACCCAGTACTTC
- - TRBJ1-6 TRBV15 CATSRDYRRNSPLHF TGTGCCACCAGCAGAGATTATCGTCGGAATTCACCCCTCCACTTT
TRBD1 - TRBJ2-1 TRBV19 CASKETGYNEQFF TGTGCCAGTAAGGAGACAGGGTACAATGAGCAGTTCTTC
- many TRBJ1-1 TRBV28 CASSLPQTVNTEAFF TGTGCCAGCAGTCTCCCCCAGACAGTCAACACTGAAGCTTTCTTT
- - TRBJ1-3 TRBV7-8 CASSPFLGNTIYF TGTGCCAGCAGCCCCTTTCTGGGAAACACCATATATTTT
- - TRBJ2-4 TRBV2 CASRGPPNIQYF TGTGCCAGCAGGGGGCCCCCAAACATTCAGTACTTC
TRBD1 - TRBJ2-5 TRBV5-4 CASSWPGQRFQETRYF TGTGCCAGCAGCTGGCCGGGACAGAGATTTCAAGAGACCCGGTACTTC
- - TRBJ2-4 TRBV4-3 CASSQVGLGMGKNIQYF TGCGCCAGCAGCCAAGTCGGGTTAGGAATGGGCAAAAACATTCAGTACTTC
- - TRBJ2-1 TRBV15 CATSRDRRSSYNEQFF TGTGCCACCAGCAGAGACAGACGGAGCTCCTACAATGAGCAGTTCTTC
TRBD1 - TRBJ2-1 TRBV9 CASSVDGRGLRYEQFF TGTGCCAGCAGCGTAGACGGCAGGGGGCTTAGGTATGAGCAGTTCTTC
- - TRBJ1-1 TRBV18 CASSPSGDWEAFF TGTGCCAGCTCACCATCGGGGGATTGGGAAGCTTTCTTT
- - TRBJ1-1 TRBV5-1 CASSEFPGVYTEAFF TGCGCCAGCAGCGAATTCCCGGGAGTTTACACTGAAGCTTTCTTT
TRBD1 - TRBJ1-4 TRBV19 CASSTDRAMSEKLFF TGTGCCAGTAGTACCGACAGGGCGATGAGCGAAAAACTGTTTTTT
TRBD1 - TRBJ1-1 TRBV11-2 CASSLGRTGGDAEAFF TGTGCCAGCAGCTTAGGGCGGACAGGGGGGGACGCTGAAGCTTTCTTT
TRBD1 - TRBJ2-3 TRBV29-1 CSVEGTASTDTQYF TGCAGCGTTGAGGGGACAGCTAGCACAGATACGCAGTATTTT
TRBD1 - TRBJ2-3 TRBV5-1 CASSTGALPTDTQYF TGCGCCAGCAGCACAGGGGCTCTCCCCACAGATACGCAGTATTTT
TRBD2 - TRBJ2-7 TRBV30 CAWSHSGGGYEQYF TGTGCCTGGAGTCACTCGGGAGGGGGGTACGAGCAGTACTTC
TRBD1 - TRBJ1-5 TRBV2 CASSWGQGGNQPQHF TGTGCCAGCAGTTGGGGACAGGGTGGCAATCAGCCCCAGCATTTT
- - TRBJ2-3 TRBV29-1 CSVGMGADTQYF TGCAGCGTTGGGATGGGCGCAGATACGCAGTATTTT
- - TRBJ2-7 TRBV6-1 CASSEGPDRTVSYEQYF TGTGCCAGCAGTGAAGGGCCTGACAGGACCGTTTCCTACGAGCAGTACTTC